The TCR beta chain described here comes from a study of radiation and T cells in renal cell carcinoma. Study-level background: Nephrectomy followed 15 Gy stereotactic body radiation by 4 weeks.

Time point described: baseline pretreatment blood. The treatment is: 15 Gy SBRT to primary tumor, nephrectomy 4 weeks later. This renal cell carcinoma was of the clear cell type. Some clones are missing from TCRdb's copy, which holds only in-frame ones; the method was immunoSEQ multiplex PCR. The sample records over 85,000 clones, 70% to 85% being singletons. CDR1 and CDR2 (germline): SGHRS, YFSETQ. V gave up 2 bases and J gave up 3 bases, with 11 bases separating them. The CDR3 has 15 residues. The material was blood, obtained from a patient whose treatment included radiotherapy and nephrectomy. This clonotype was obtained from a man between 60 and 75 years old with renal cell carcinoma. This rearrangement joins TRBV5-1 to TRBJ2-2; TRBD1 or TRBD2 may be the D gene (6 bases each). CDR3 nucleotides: TGCGCCAGCAGCTTAGGAGGGGGGTACACCGGGGAGCTGTTTTTT. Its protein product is CASSLGGGYTGELFF.